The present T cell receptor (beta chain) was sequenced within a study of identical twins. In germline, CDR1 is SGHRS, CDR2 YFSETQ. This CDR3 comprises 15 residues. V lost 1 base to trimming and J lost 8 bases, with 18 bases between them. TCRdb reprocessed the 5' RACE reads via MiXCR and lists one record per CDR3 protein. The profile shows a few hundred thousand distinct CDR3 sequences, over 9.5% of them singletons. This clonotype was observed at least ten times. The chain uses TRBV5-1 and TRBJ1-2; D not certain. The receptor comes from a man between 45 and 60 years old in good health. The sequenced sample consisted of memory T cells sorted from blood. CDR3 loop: CASSLSVASDSGYTF. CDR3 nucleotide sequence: TGCGCCAGCAGCTTGTCGGTTGCTTCTGATTCGGGCTACACCTTC. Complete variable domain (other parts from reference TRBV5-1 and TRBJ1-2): KAGVTQTPRYLIKTRGQQVTLSCSPISGHRSVSWYQQTPGQGLQFLFEYFSETQRNKGNFPGRFSGRQFSNSRSEMNVSTLELGDSALYLCASSLSVASDSGYTFGSGTRLTVV.